The 15 T cell receptor beta chains below were found in one sample sequenced in a study of blood T cell repertoires in COVID-19. Sequencing was performed with immunoSEQ multiplex PCR; in TCRdb, only in-frame clones are kept and a portion is missing. The data contain some 26,000 clones, roughly 82% of them singletons. The sequencing input was peripheral blood. The receptors were gathered from a man older than 75 with active or convalescent COVID-19.

The V call is TRBV5-1, the J call TRBJ1-6; 9 nucleotides line up with TRBD1. The CDR3 spans 15 residues. Germline CDR1 reads SGHRS; CDR2 reads YFSETQ. The junction had 7 bases not matched to a gene; V was cut back by 5 bases and J by 7 bases. The CDR3 nucleotides read TGCGCCAGCAGGCCCGGGACAGGGCAAAATTCACCCCTCCACTTT. Translating it yields CASRPGTGQNSPLHF.

This sequence joins TRBV24-1 and TRBJ1-5; 10 bases agree with TRBD1. Germline-derived CDR1 and CDR2 are KGHDR and SFDVKD. The CDR3 is made up of 15 amino acids. Trimming cost V 4 bases and J 2 bases; bases outside gene matches: 1. The CDR3 DNA follows: TGTGCCACCAGTGAAGGGACAGGGGGCAATCAGCCCCAGCATTTT. Residues: CATSEGTGGNQPQHF.

This CDR3 reads CASSPTGDTTDTQYF. The CDR3 region has the DNA TGCGCCAGCAGCCCTACAGGGGACACCACAGATACGCAGTATTTT. This chain links TRBV5-1 with TRBJ2-3, with TRBD1 identical over 7 bases. This CDR3 has 15 residues. CDR1 and CDR2 from the germline V gene are SGHRS and YFSETQ. J gave up 2 bases and V 4 bases, and 7 bases lay outside the gene matches.

The chain joins TRBV24-1 to TRBJ1-1, with D unresolved. The V gene lost 5 bases and the J gene lost 3 bases, with 27 bases spanning the gap. Germline CDR1 and CDR2: KGHDR and SFDVKD. The CDR3 is 19 amino acids. The CDR3 nucleotides read TGTGCCACCAGTGCCCCCATGCGGAGGGCCCTTCCGAGGGACACTGAAGCTTTCTTT. It yields the protein CATSAPMRRALPRDTEAFF.

This chain uses TRBV2 with TRBJ1-2; no reliable D call. This CDR3 has 14 residues. CDR1 is SNHLY and CDR2 is FYNNEI in the germline V gene. V was cut by 0 bases and J by 8 bases, with 13 bases left in between. The CDR3 DNA reads as TGTGCCAGCAGTGAAGCACGGACTCAAAGCGGCTACACCTTC. It yields the protein CASSEARTQSGYTF.

The V and J genes are TRBV2 and TRBJ2-5; D unresolved. This CDR3 is built from 13 residues. The V and J ends lost 8 bases and 5 bases respectively, with 15 bases between them. Germline CDR1 is SNHLY and CDR2 is FYNNEI. The CDR3 loop is CASGVTIRETQYF. The CDR3 DNA follows: TGTGCCAGCGGTGTCACTATCCGGGAGACCCAGTACTTC. The full variable domain, completed using reference TRBV2 and TRBJ2-5, is EPEVTQTPSHQVTQMGQEVILRCVPISNHLYFYWYRQILGQKVEFLVSFYNNEISEKSEIFDDQFSVERPDGSNFTLKIRSTKLEDSAMYFCASGVTIRETQYFGPGTRLLVL.

The chain carries TRBV3-1 (or the pseudogene TRBV3-2) and TRBJ2-7, with D perhaps matching TRBD2 (6 bases). The germline V gene encodes CDR1 LGHDT and CDR2 YNNKEL (reference sequence). This CDR3 has 15 residues. Trimming pared 2 bases from V and 5 bases from J, leaving 16 bases between. The CDR3 sequence: CASSQSRGSLHEQYF. DNA for the CDR3: TGTGCCAGCAGCCAAAGTCGGGGGTCACTGCACGAGCAGTACTTC.

The chain couples TRBV6-5 to TRBJ1-5; TRBD1 aligns across 8 bases. This CDR3 is 16 amino acids long. In germline, CDR1 is MNHEY, CDR2 SVGAGI. Trimming at V came to 4 bases and at J to 2 bases, leaving 7 bases not matched to a gene. The CDR3 DNA reads as TGTGCCAGCAGTTTTCCCAGGGGGCGGGGCAATCAGCCCCAGCATTTT. Translating gives CASSFPRGRGNQPQHF.

The chain links TRBV2 to TRBJ1-3; D is uncertain. The CDR3 consists of 14 residues. The germline V gene encodes CDR1 SNHLY and CDR2 FYNNEI. Trimming took 11 bases from V and 0 from J, leaving 14 bases between them. In DNA, the CDR3 is TGTGCCGGTCACCAGGAATACTCTGGAAACACCATATATTTT. This translates into CAGHQEYSGNTIYF. Looking up the rest from reference TRBV2 and TRBJ1-3 gives the full variable domain: EPEVTQTPSHQVTQMGQEVILRCVPISNHLYFYWYRQILGQKVEFLVSFYNNEISEKSEIFDDQFSVERPDGSNFTLKIRSTKLEDSAMYFCAGHQEYSGNTIYFGEGSWLTVV.

The genes are TRBV6-1 and TRBJ2-3; TRBD2 might be the D (6 bases). The CDR3 consists of 16 residues. The germline V and J ends were trimmed by 3 bases and 4 bases, with 17 bases remaining between them. The germline V gene encodes CDR1 MNHNS and CDR2 SASEGT. CDR3 in amino acids: CASSDGDFLEADTQYF. The DNA for the CDR3 is TGTGCCAGCAGTGACGGGGACTTCTTAGAAGCAGATACGCAGTATTTT.

The CDR3, as DNA: TGTGCCAGCAGCCAAGCGGCAGGGCAATACGAGCAGTACTTC. Translated: CASSQAAGQYEQYF. The rearrangement joins TRBV3-1 (or the pseudogene TRBV3-2) to TRBJ2-7; a possible D gene is TRBD1 (5 bases). The ends were cut back, 1 base at V and 4 bases at J, with 11 bases in the middle. This CDR3 is built from 14 residues. Germline V lookup: CDR1 LGHDT, CDR2 YNNKEL (reference sequence).

The J gene is TRBJ1-1, the V gene TRBV3-1 (or the pseudogene TRBV3-2); D gene ambiguous. The germline gives CDR1 LGHDT, CDR2 YNNKEL (reference sequence). Trimming left V 1 base short and J 1 base short, with 7 bases between. The CDR3 loop spans 14 amino acids. Here the CDR3 DNA reads TGTGCCAGCAGCCAAGCACAAACGAACACTGAAGCTTTCTTT. Translated: CASSQAQTNTEAFF.

This chain uses TRBV19 with TRBJ1-6; 7 bases match TRBD1. Germline CDR1 LNHDA, CDR2 SQIVND (reference sequence). Germline trimming cut 8 bases from V and 7 bases from J; bases unmatched to any gene: 5. There are 13 residues in the CDR3. The CDR3 DNA sequence: TGTGCCAGTGAGAGGGGGCAGAATTCACCCCTCCACTTT. It translates to CASERGQNSPLHF.

The chain links TRBV18 to TRBJ1-3; D is perhaps TRBD1 (6 bases). Germline lookup yields CDR1 KGHSH and CDR2 LQKENI. The V end was cut by 3 bases, the J end by 0 bases, with 12 bases between. This CDR3 is built from 16 residues. The CDR3 DNA is TGTGCCAGCTCACCGGGACACACAAGCTCTGGAAACACCATATATTTT. Encoded protein: CASSPGHTSSGNTIYF.

The chain has TRBV7-9 and TRBJ1-1; a weak D match, TRBD1 (6 bases). CDR1 is SEHNR and CDR2 is FQNEAQ in the germline V gene (reference sequence). Trimming took off 1 base at V and 6 bases at J, with 12 bases between the two ends. This CDR3 has 14 residues. Here the CDR3 reads CASSLEGRTAEAFF. The DNA for the CDR3 is TGTGCCAGCAGCTTAGAGGGTCGGACAGCTGAAGCTTTCTTT.